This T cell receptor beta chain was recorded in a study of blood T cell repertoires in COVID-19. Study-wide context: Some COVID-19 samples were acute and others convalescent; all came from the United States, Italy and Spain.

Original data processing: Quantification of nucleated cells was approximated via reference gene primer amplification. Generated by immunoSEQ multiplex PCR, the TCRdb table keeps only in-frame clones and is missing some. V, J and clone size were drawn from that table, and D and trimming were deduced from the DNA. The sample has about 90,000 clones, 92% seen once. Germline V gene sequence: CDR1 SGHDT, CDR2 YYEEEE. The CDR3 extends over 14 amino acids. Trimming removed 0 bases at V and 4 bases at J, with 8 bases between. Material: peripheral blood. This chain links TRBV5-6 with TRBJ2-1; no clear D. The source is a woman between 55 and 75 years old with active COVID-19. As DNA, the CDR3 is TGTGCCAGCAGCTTGGCCGCAGATTACAATGAGCAGTTCTTC. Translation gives CASSLAADYNEQFF.